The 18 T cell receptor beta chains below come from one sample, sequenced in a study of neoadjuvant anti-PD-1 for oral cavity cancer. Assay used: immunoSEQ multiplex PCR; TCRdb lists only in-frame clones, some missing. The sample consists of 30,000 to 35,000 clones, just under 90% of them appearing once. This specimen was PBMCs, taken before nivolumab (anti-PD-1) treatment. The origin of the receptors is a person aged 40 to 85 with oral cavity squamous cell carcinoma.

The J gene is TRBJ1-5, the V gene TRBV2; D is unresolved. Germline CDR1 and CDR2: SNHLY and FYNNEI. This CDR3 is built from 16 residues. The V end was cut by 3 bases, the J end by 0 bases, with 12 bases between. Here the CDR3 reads CASSDETNYSNQPQHF. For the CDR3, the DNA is TGTGCCAGCAGTGACGAGACAAATTATAGCAATCAGCCCCAGCATTTT.

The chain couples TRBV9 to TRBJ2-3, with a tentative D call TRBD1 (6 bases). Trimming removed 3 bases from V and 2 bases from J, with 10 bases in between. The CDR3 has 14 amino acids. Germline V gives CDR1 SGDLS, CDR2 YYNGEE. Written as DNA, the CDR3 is TGTGCCAGCAGCGAGGGACATTTCACAGATACGCAGTATTTT. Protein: CASSEGHFTDTQYF.

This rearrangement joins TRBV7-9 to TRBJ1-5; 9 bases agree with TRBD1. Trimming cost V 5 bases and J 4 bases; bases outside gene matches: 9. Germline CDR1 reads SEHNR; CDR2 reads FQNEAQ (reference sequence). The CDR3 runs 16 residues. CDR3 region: CASSAGTGMRNQPQHF. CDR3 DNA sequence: TGTGCCAGCAGCGCCGGGACAGGGATGAGGAATCAGCCCCAGCATTTT. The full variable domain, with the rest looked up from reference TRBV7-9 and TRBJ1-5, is DTGVSQNPRHKITKRGQNVTFRCDPISEHNRLYWYRQTLGQGPEFLTYFQNEAQLEKSRLLSDRFSAERPKGSFSTLEIQRTEQGDSAMYLCASSAGTGMRNQPQHFGDGTRLSIL.

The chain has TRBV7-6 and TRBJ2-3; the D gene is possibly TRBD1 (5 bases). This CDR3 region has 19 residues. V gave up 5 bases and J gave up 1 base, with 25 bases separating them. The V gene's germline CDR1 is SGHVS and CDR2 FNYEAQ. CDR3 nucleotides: TGTGCCAGCAGCCTTCTAGGGGTGGACCCGACGTCTGGCACAGATACGCAGTATTTT. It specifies CASSLLGVDPTSGTDTQYF.

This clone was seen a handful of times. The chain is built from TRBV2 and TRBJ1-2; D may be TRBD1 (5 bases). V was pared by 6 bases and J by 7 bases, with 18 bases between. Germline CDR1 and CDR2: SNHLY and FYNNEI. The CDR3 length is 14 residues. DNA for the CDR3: TGTGCCAGCAGGACATTGTGGGACCAGGCTGGCTACACCTTC. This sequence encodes CASRTLWDQAGYTF.

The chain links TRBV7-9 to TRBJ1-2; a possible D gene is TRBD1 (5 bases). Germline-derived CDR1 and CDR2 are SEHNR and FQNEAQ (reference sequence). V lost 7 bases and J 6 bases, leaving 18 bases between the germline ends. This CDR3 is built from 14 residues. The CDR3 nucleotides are TGTGCCAGCACCCCGGAAGGGGTATGGGATGGCTACACCTTC. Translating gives CASTPEGVWDGYTF.

The chain's CDR3 is CASSLGRLNTEAFF. CDR3 DNA sequence: TGCGCCAGCAGCTTGGGGAGATTGAACACTGAAGCTTTCTTT. This chain connects TRBV5-1 to TRBJ1-1, with D unclear. The CDR3 contains 14 residues. Trimming shortened V by 0 bases and J by 0 bases, and 6 bases separated the two germline ends. The germline V gene encodes CDR1 SGHRS and CDR2 YFSETQ.

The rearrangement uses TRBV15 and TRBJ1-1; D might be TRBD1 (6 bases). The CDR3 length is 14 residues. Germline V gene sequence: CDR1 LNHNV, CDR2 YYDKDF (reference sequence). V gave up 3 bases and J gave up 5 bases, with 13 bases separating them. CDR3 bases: TGTGCCACCAGCAGCTCTTACCAGGGGACTGAAGCTTTCTTT. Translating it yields CATSSSYQGTEAFF.

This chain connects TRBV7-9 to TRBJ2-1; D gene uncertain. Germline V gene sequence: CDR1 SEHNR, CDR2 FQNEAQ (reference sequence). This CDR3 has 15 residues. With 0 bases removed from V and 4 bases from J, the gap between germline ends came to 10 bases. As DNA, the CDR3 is TGTGCCAGCAGCTTAGCCCAGACGGTTTACAATGAGCAGTTCTTC. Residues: CASSLAQTVYNEQFF.

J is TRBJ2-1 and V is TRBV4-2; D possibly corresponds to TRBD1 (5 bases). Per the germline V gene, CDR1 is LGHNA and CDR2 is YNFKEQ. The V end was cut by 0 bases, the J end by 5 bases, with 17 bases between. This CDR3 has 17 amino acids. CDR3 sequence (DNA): TGTGCCAGCAGCCAAGATCCACGTCCATCAGGGAACAATGAGCAGTTCTTC. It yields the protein CASSQDPRPSGNNEQFF.

CDR3 sequence: CASSAPSPGRTYNEQFF. The CDR3, as DNA: TGTGCCAGCAGCGCCCCTTCCCCGGGGAGAACCTACAATGAGCAGTTCTTC. The J gene is TRBJ2-1, the V gene TRBV7-9, with a possible D match to TRBD2 (5 bases). The CDR3 spans 17 residues. The germline V gene encodes CDR1 SEHNR and CDR2 FQNEAQ (reference sequence). Trimming removed 5 bases from V and 2 bases from J, with 19 bases in between.

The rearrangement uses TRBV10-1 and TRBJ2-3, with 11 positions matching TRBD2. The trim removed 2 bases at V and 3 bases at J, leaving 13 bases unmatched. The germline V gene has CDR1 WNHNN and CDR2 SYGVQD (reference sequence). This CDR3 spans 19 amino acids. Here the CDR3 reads CASSETPRKLAGVTDTQYF. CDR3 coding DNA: TGCGCCAGCAGTGAGACCCCGAGGAAACTAGCGGGGGTTACAGATACGCAGTATTTT.

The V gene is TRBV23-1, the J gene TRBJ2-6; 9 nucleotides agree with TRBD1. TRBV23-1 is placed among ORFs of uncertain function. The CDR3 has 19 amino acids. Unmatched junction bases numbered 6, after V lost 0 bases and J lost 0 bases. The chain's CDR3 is CASSQSTQGASSGANVLTF. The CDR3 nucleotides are TGCGCCAGCAGTCAATCGACACAGGGGGCGAGCTCTGGGGCCAACGTCCTGACTTTC.

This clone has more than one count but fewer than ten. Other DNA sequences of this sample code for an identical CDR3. CDR3 region: CASSPGQTNTEAFF. In DNA, the CDR3 is TGTGCCAGCTCACCGGGGCAGACGAACACTGAAGCTTTCTTT. The chain recombines TRBV18 with TRBJ1-1; TRBD1 is a possible D gene (5 bases). The CDR3 runs to 14 residues. Germline CDR1 reads KGHSH; CDR2 reads LQKENI. Trimming cost V 3 bases and J 1 base, with 9 bases left between them.

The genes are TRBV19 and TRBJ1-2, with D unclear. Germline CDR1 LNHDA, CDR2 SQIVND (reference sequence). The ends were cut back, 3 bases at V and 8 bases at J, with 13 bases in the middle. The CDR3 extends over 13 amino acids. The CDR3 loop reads CASSISNNRGYTF. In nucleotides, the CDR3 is TGTGCCAGTAGTATCTCAAACAATAGAGGCTACACCTTC. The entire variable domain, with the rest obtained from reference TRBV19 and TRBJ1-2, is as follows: DGGITQSPKYLFRKEGQNVTLSCEQNLNHDAMYWYRQDPGQGLRLIYYSQIVNDFQKGDIAEGYSVSREKKESFPLTVTSAQKNPTAFYLCASSISNNRGYTFGSGTRLTVV.

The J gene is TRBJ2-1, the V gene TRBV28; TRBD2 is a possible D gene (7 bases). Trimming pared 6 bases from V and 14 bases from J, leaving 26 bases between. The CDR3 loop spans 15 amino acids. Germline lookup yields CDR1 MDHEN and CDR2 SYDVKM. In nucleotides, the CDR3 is TGTGCCAGCAGGGGGGGCTCGCGGGGGCTAGCCGGCGAGTTCTTC. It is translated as CASRGGSRGLAGEFF.

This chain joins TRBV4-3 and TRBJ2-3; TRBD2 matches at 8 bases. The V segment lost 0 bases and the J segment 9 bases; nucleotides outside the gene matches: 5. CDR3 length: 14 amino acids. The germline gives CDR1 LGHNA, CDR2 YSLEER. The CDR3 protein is CASSQDLLAETQYF. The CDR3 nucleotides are TGCGCCAGCAGCCAAGATTTACTAGCGGAGACGCAGTATTTT.

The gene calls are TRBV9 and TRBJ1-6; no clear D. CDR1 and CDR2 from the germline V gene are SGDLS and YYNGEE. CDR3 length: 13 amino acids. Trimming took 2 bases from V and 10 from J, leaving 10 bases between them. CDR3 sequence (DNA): TGTGCCAGCAGCGTGGCCGGCAGCTCACCCCTCCACTTT. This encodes CASSVAGSSPLHF.